This T cell receptor (beta chain) comes out of a study of Tregs in tolerant kidney transplant recipients (dated by TCRdb to the late 2010s). Regarding the research as a whole: TCRbeta sequencing was used in the study to identify donor-specific regulatory T cells before combined kidney and bone marrow transplantation, and the identified cells were then tracked after transplant. In a few healthy controls, several methods of expanding Tregs specific for an allogeneic donor were compared by TCRbeta repertoire sequencing. General study outcomes and caveats: Expanding Tregs with activated donor B cells appeared to identify the most biologically relevant and donor-specific TCRbeta repertoire. Because only a small number of patients were included, the study had limitations, and the results will need to be validated in larger populations as well as under other immunosuppression protocols. Although technical replication error seemed to be minimal, the question of biological reproducibility was not addressed directly.

CDR3 length: 12 amino acids, cysteine to phenylalanine. Of the read, only the CDR3 DNA is kept; its 36 bases are in frame from base 1. CDR1 and CDR2 (MNHEY, SVGAGI) derive from the germline V gene. A distance of 8 bases separates the germline ends of V and J, which lose 6 bases and 3 bases respectively. This clone was found a few times. It lacks a known antigen. No qualities accompany the bases; no much larger clone lies one base away. Thawed PBMCs were FACS-sorted into unstimulated Tregs (CD4+CD25+CD127-), CD4+ non-Tregs (CD4+CD25-), CD4 cells and CD8 cells. Healthy control blood came either as purchased buffy coats or from healthy volunteers. Healthy control blood was separated into PBMCs by Ficoll density gradient and cryopreserved, and patient PBMCs were collected both before and after transplant. Genomic DNA was extracted from sorted cells with the QIAGEN DNeasy Blood and Tissue Kit for TCRbeta CDR3 sequencing. High-throughput TCRbeta CDR3 sequencing was carried out commercially through immunoSEQ, with PCR amplification with bias correction and internal controls included. Regarding the original processing steps: Unique productive TCRbeta sequences were defined by CDR3 nucleotide sequence where primers matched, otherwise by CDR3 amino acid sequence with Vbeta and Jbeta genes. Sorting error was corrected by removing sequences shared between sorted populations at a frequency ratio of 2:1 or less, and the remaining shared sequences were assigned to the higher population. A sequence was defined as donor-reactive if the sequence was expanded at least 5-fold in CFSE-low cells compared with unstimulated cells and had a frequency of at least 0.01% in CFSE-low cells. Repertoire divergence was quantified by Jensen-Shannon divergence using the top 100 TCRbeta sequences ranked by frequency. For samples with multiple sequencing runs, sorting error was corrected separately for each run before the runs were pooled. The source is immuneACCESS, and TCRdb retained only in-frame sequences with V and J called. Part of the clones is not carried over; for the studies checked, unresolved V genes explain less than half of this, and the remainder is unexplained. V and J calls plus clone size are reproduced from that table; the DNA served to infer D and trimming. The sample table contains some 240,000 clones; only one count was recorded for approximately 84% of them. The top ten constitute about 0.64% of the sample.

Specimen: CD4+ T cells from blood. This receptor was taken from a human donor in good health. This chain is built from TRBV6-5 and TRBJ1-1, with a weak D call of TRBD1 (5 bases match). CDR3 sequence: CASSRDHTEAFF. The nucleotide sequence reads TGTGCCAGCAGCCGGGACCACACTGAAGCTTTCTTT.